A selection of T cell receptor beta chains follows, all from one sample in a study of blood T cell repertoires in COVID-19. Sequenced by immunoSEQ multiplex PCR; TCRdb stores in-frame clones only, minus some. The profile shows 200,000 to 250,000 clones, 80% of them singletons. Material: PBMCs or T cells enriched from blood (not recorded which). The receptors shown here come from a woman in her thirties or forties with acute COVID-19. Each CDR3 is given with its conserved first and last residue. The D gene is left open where the match is weak. Size values are once, few and many counts, or a class for expanded clones, and some rows have none.

TRBV5-4	16	TRBJ1-2	-	TRBD1	TGTGCCAGCAGCAGACGACAGGGGGCAAGCGGTCATGGCTACACCTTC	CASSRRQGASGHGYTF
TRBV6-9	17	TRBJ2-5	-	TRBD1	TGTGCCAGCAGGCAGGGGACAGGTGGGTCAGGGCAAGAGACCCAGTACTTC	CASRQGTGGSGQETQYF
TRBV19	17	TRBJ1-3	-	TRBD1	TGTGCCAGTAGTCAGGGACAGGGGGCCGGCGCTGGAAACACCATATATTTT	CASSQGQGAGAGNTIYF
TRBV5-4	13	TRBJ2-5	-	-	TGTGCCAGCAGCTTGCAGGGCCCGGAGACCCAGTACTTC	CASSLQGPETQYF
TRBV27	16	TRBJ2-1	-	TRBD2	TGTGCCAGCAGTCGGCCCAGCGGGGAAGTTAACAATGAGCAGTTCTTC	CASSRPSGEVNNEQFF
TRBV19	19	TRBJ2-2	-	TRBD2	TGTGCCAGTAGTGGTCTATTAGCGGGGGGAGCCAGGAACACCGGGGAGCTGTTTTTT	CASSGLLAGGARNTGELFF
TRBV11-2	15	TRBJ2-4	-	TRBD2	TGTGCCAGCAGCTTGTTAGCGGGGGCCAAAAACATTCAGTACTTC	CASSLLAGAKNIQYF
TRBV9	17	TRBJ2-1	-	TRBD2	TGTGCCAGCAGCGTAGCCCCTGGCGGCGGGGGCTACAATGAGCAGTTCTTC	CASSVAPGGGGYNEQFF
TRBV30	15	TRBJ2-7	-	TRBD2	TGTGCCTGGAGTGGGACTAGCGGGCGCTCCTACGAGCAGTACTTC	CAWSGTSGRSYEQYF
TRBV28	13	TRBJ1-2	-	-	TGTGCCAGCAGCCCCGACACAAGCTATGGCTACACCTTC	CASSPDTSYGYTF
TRBV19	15	TRBJ1-2	-	TRBD1	TGTGCCAGTAGTCCCCGACAGGGACCCGTCTATGGCTACACCTTC	CASSPRQGPVYGYTF
TRBV15	12	TRBJ1-2	few	-	TGTGCCACCAGCAGAGATGAGTGGGGCTACACCTTC	CATSRDEWGYTF
TRBV14	17	TRBJ2-1	once	TRBD2	TGTGCCAGCAGCCAAGATAGGACTAGCAGCCCCCTGGATGAGCAGTTCTTC	CASSQDRTSSPLDEQFF
TRBV6-4	14	TRBJ1-5	once	-	TGTGCCAGCAGTGAAGGAACAGACAATCAGCCCCAGCATTTT	CASSEGTDNQPQHF
TRBV19	16	TRBJ1-2	few	TRBD1	TGTGCCAGTAGTATGAGTCAGGGGGCGATAAACTATGGCTACACCTTC	CASSMSQGAINYGYTF
TRBV6-5	15	TRBJ1-3	-	-	TGTGCCAGCAGTAGACAGGTCTCACCTGGAAACACCATATATTTT	CASSRQVSPGNTIYF
TRBV2	12	TRBJ1-1	few	-	TGTGCCAGCAGCAGATCTAGCCAAGAAGCTTTCTTT	CASSRSSQEAFF
TRBV4-1	16	TRBJ2-7	-	TRBD1	TGCGCCAGCAGCCACTACACCGGGACAGGGGTGGACGAGCAGTACTTC	CASSHYTGTGVDEQYF
TRBV30	14	TRBJ1-1	-	-	TGTGCCTGGAGTGTAACTTTGACAGTCACTGAAGCTTTCTTT	CAWSVTLTVTEAFF
TRBV5-5	14	TRBJ1-6	-	-	TGTGCCAGCTCGGATCGGGGGAGGAATTCACCCCTCCACTTT	CASSDRGRNSPLHF
TRBV3-1/TRBV3-2	13	TRBJ1-6	few	-	TGTGCCAGCAGCCTAGCTTTTAATTCACCCCTCCACTTT	CASSLAFNSPLHF
TRBV5-1	17	TRBJ2-2	few	-	TGCGCCAGCAGCTACAGTGCCAGTATAGCGAACACCGGGGAGCTGTTTTTT	CASSYSASIANTGELFF
TRBV28	15	TRBJ2-5	-	-	TGTGCCAGCAGGATCGGGACAAATTTACGGGAGACCCAGTACTTC	CASRIGTNLRETQYF
TRBV5-1	16	TRBJ2-7	-	-	TGCGCCAGCAGCCCCGGTTGGAGGGCCGCCTACTACGAGCAGTACTTC	CASSPGWRAAYYEQYF
TRBV5-1	14	TRBJ2-7	-	-	TGCGCCAGCAGCTTGGGGACAGGACTATACGAGCAGTACTTC	CASSLGTGLYEQYF
TRBV7-6	16	TRBJ2-3	-	-	TGTGCCAGCAGCTTAGGGTCCTGGGAGGAGACAGATACGCAGTATTTT	CASSLGSWEETDTQYF
TRBV2	17	TRBJ2-5	-	TRBD2	TGTGCCAGCAGTGGGCGGACTAGCGGGATAAGAGGGGAGACCCAGTACTTC	CASSGRTSGIRGETQYF
TRBV19	16	TRBJ2-3	-	-	TGTGCCAGTAGTATACGGCGGGTTGGAGGTACAGATACGCAGTATTTT	CASSIRRVGGTDTQYF
TRBV6-2/TRBV6-3	15	TRBJ1-5	few	-	TGTGCCAGCAGTTCACAGGTACCCAGGGATCAGCCCCAGCATTTT	CASSSQVPRDQPQHF
TRBV19	14	TRBJ2-3	once	-	TGTGCCAGTAGTGGAGACTTGTCGCGGGATACGCAGTATTTT	CASSGDLSRDTQYF
TRBV6-4	17	TRBJ2-2	-	TRBD2	TGTGCCAGCAGTGTGACTAGCGGGATCAGTGTCGCCGGGGAGCTGTTTTTT	CASSVTSGISVAGELFF
TRBV27	17	TRBJ1-6	-	-	TGTGCCAGCAACACTATGTCCTCGGGACTGATGAATTCACCCCTCCACTTT	CASNTMSSGLMNSPLHF
TRBV2	12	TRBJ2-1	-	-	TGTGCCAGCAGATCGACATACAATGAGCAGTTCTTC	CASRSTYNEQFF
TRBV3-1/TRBV3-2	14	TRBJ1-4	-	-	TGTGCCAGCAGCCTACAGGGATCTAATGAAAAACTGTTTTTT	CASSLQGSNEKLFF
TRBV7-2	15	TRBJ1-2	-	TRBD1	TGTGCCAGCAGCTTAAGAGTAGGACAGGACTATGGCTACACCTTC	CASSLRVGQDYGYTF
TRBV27	16	TRBJ2-5	-	TRBD2	TGTGCCAGCAGTACCGGGACTAGCGGGCCGCAAGAGACCCAGTACTTC	CASSTGTSGPQETQYF
TRBV2	16	TRBJ1-1	-	TRBD1	TGTGCCAGCACTCCCGACCGGGACAGGCGTAACACTGAAGCTTTCTTT	CASTPDRDRRNTEAFF
TRBV5-8	16	TRBJ1-2	-	TRBD1	TGTGCCAGCAGCTCGACCGGGACAGGGGGCAGAAATGGCTACACCTTC	CASSSTGTGGRNGYTF
TRBV28	17	TRBJ1-4	-	TRBD1	TGTGCCAGCAGGACTCCGGGACAGGGAGCTTCTAATGAAAAACTGTTTTTT	CASRTPGQGASNEKLFF
TRBV28	14	TRBJ2-5	-	-	TGTGCCAGCAGGGAATACGCTGCGAGGGAGACCCAGTACTTC	CASREYAARETQYF
TRBV3-1/TRBV3-2	13	TRBJ2-7	-	TRBD1	TGTGCCAGCAGCCAAGGCCCAGGGACAGCAGGGGACTTC	CASSQGPGTAGDF
TRBV11-2	13	TRBJ2-1	once	-	TGTGCCAGCAGCTTAGAATTATACAATGAGCAGTTCTTC	CASSLELYNEQFF
TRBV19	12	TRBJ1-1	-	-	TGTGCCAGTAGTACAGGGTACACTGAAGCTTTCTTT	CASSTGYTEAFF
TRBV9	19	TRBJ1-2	-	TRBD1	TGTGCCAGCAGCGTAGTATCGCCGACCGGGACAGGGATTAACTATGGCTACACCTTC	CASSVVSPTGTGINYGYTF
TRBV12-3/TRBV12-4	13	TRBJ1-5	-	-	TGTGCCAGCAAACCCACAGGGCCCCAGCCCCAGCATTTT	CASKPTGPQPQHF
TRBV6-1	15	TRBJ2-6	-	-	TGTGCCAGCAGTGAATTTGGGGCCGGGGCCAACGTCCTGACTTTC	CASSEFGAGANVLTF